This TCR beta chain was obtained from a study of response to subunit inactivated influenza vaccine. Notes on the study in general: Few additional T cells are recruited per seasonal influenza vaccination, authors suggested.

This CDR3 has 16 residues. The V gene lost 6 bases and the J gene lost 0 bases, with 16 bases spanning the gap. CDR1 and CDR2 (germline): SGHTA, FQGNSA. A note on this clonotype: The antigen remains undetermined.

MiXCR, run by TCRdb on the RT-PCR reads, gives a single entry per CDR3 protein. The data show 600,000 to 850,000 distinct CDR3 sequences, around 15% seen once. The rearrangement links TRBV7-2 to TRBJ2-3; either TRBD1 or TRBD2 may fit D (5 bases each). The sample in question was PBMCs from blood, obtained roughly 2 weeks before vaccination. This sequence was found in a man in his fifties who received an inactivated influenza vaccine. Here the CDR3 reads CASSFWGGSSTDTQYF. The CDR3 region has the DNA TGTGCCAGCAGTTTTTGGGGCGGGTCTAGCACAGATACGCAGTATTTT.